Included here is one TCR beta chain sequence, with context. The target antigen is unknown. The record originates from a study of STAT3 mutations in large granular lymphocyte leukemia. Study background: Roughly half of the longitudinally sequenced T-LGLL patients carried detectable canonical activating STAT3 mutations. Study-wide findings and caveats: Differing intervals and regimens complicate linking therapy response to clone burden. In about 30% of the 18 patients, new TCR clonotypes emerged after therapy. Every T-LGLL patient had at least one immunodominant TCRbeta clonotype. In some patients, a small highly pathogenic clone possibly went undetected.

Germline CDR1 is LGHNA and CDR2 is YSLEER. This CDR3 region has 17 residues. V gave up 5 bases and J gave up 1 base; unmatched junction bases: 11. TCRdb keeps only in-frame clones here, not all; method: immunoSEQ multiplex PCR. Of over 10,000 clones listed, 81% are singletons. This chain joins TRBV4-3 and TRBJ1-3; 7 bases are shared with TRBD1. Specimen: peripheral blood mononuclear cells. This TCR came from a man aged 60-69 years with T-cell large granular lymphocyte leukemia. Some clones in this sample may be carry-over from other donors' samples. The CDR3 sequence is CASSSSPTGQSGNTIYF. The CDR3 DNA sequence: TGCGCCAGCAGCTCCTCGCCGACAGGGCAGTCTGGAAACACCATATATTTT.